This record concerns one TCR beta chain sequence. The junction and the germline gene differ at one end; a read error may be behind it. Sequencing relied on a cDNA template that was reverse transcribed from extracted RNA. Libraries were prepared by immunoSEQ multiplex PCR; TCRdb keeps only in-frame clonotypes and omits some of them. The profile shows 95,000 to 100,000 clones, 55% to 75% of them singletons. These data come from a study of CD8+ T cells in alopecia areata. Whole-study context: Those treated were given oral tofacitinib at 5 to 10 mg twice daily.

The CDR3 has 10 residues. CDR1 DFQATT and CDR2 SNEGSKA come from the germline V gene (reference sequence). Described treatment: oral pan-JAK inhibitor, 5-10 mg twice daily. The TCR sequence derives from a human donor with alopecia areata. This chain links TRBV20-1 with TRBJ1-2; D ambiguous. The source was CD8+ T cells sorted from blood, collected between weeks 55 and 65, from a patient treated with tofacitinib. The CDR3 region has the DNA TGCAGTGCTAGCGTTGGGCTACAGATCTTC. As protein: CSASVGLQIF.